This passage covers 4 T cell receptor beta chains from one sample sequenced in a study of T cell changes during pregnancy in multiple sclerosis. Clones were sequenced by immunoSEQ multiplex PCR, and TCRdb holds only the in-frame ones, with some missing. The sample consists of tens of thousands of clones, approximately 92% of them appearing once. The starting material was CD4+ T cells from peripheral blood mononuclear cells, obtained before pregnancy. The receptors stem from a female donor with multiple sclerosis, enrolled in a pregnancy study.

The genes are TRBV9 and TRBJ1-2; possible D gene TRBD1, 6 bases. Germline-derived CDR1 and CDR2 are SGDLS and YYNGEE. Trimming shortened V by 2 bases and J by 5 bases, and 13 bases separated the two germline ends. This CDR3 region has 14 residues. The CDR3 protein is CASSVSGQAYGYTF. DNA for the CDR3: TGTGCCAGCAGCGTCTCGGGACAAGCATATGGCTACACCTTC. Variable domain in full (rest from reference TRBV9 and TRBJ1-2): DSGVTQTPKHLITATGQRVTLRCSPRSGDLSVYWYQQSLDQGLQFLIQYYNGEERAKGNILERFSAQQFPDLHSELNLSSLELGDSALYFCASSVSGQAYGYTFGSGTRLTVV.

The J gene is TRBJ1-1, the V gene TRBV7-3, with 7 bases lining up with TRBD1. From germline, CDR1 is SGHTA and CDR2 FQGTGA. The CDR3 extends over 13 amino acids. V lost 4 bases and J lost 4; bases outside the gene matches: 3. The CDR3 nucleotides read TGTGCCAGCAGCTCTTCAGGGGGCACTGAAGCTTTCTTT. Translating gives CASSSSGGTEAFF. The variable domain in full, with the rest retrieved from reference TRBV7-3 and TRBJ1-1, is GAGVSQTPSNKVTEKGKYVELRCDPISGHTALYWYRQSLGQGPEFLIYFQGTGAADDSGLPNDRFFAVRPEGSVSTLKIQRTERGDSAVYLCASSSSGGTEAFFGQGTRLTVV.

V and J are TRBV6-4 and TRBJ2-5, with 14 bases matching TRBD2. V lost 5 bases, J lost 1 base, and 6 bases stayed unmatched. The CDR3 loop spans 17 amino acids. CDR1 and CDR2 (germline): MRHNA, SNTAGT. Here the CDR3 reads CASSPGLAGAFQETQYF. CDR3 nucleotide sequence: TGTGCCAGCAGTCCGGGACTAGCGGGGGCTTTCCAAGAGACCCAGTACTTC.

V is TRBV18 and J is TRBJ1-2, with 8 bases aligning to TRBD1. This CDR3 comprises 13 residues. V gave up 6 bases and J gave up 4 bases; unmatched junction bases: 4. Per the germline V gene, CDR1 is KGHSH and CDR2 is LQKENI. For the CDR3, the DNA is TGTGCCAGCTCGACGGGACAGGCCTATGGCTACACCTTC. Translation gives CASSTGQAYGYTF. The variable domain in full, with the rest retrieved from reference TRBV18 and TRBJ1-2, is NAGVMQNPRHLVRRRGQEARLRCSPMKGHSHVYWYRQLPEEGLKFMVYLQKENIIDESGMPKERFSAEFPKEGPSILRIQQVVRGDSAAYFCASSTGQAYGYTFGSGTRLTVV.